These 11 T cell receptor beta chains share one sample of origin, sequenced in a study of identical twins. TCRdb re-derived calls from the 5' RACE reads in MiXCR, one entry per CDR3 protein. Among 690,000 or so distinct CDR3 sequences, around 6.1% were seen once, and the ten largest hold around 1.9%. Sequenced input: naive T cells sorted from blood. The receptors were sampled from a man aged 18 to 30 in good health.

J is TRBJ2-1 and V is TRBV4-3, with TRBD2 matching over 9 bases. V shed 5 bases, J shed 5 bases, and the junction held 4 bases outside the gene matches. The CDR3 length is 14 residues. Germline V gives CDR1 LGHNA, CDR2 YSLEER. CDR3 loop: CASSAGGRNNEQFF. Here the CDR3 DNA reads TGCGCCAGCAGCGCGGGAGGGCGAAACAATGAGCAGTTCTTC.

Of note for this clonotype: Just one base apart from a much larger clone, this may be a read error. The V and J genes are TRBV7-9 and TRBJ2-1, with D tentatively TRBD1 (6 bases). The CDR3 spans 14 residues. Per germline, CDR1 SEHNR and CDR2 FQNEAQ (reference sequence). V lost 3 bases, J lost 6 bases, and 12 bases lay in between. The CDR3 reads CASSLMDSVNEQFF. CDR3 in DNA: TGTGCCAGCAGCTTGATGGACAGTGTCAATGAGCAGTTCTTC.

This clonotype has a handful of counts. This chain links TRBV27 with TRBJ1-2; 9 positions match TRBD1. This CDR3 spans 14 amino acids. CDR1 and CDR2 from the germline V gene are MNHEY and SMNVEV (reference sequence). J gave up 6 bases and V 2 bases, and 4 bases lay outside the gene matches. The CDR3 nucleotides read TGTGCCAGCAGTTTACTACAGGGGGCAAATGGCTACACCTTC. Amino acids: CASSLLQGANGYTF.

In this sample, this clonotype turned up many times. V gene TRBV4-2 combines with J gene TRBJ1-4; D gene uncertain. This CDR3 has 15 residues. V was pared by 1 base and J by 8 bases, with 14 bases between. Germline CDR1 and CDR2: LGHNA and YNFKEQ. The CDR3 DNA sequence: TGTGCCAGCAGCCAAGGAACGTTCCCCGGCGAAAAACTGTTTTTT. This gives the protein CASSQGTFPGEKLFF.

The V and J genes are TRBV6-1 and TRBJ2-7; D not resolved. The CDR3 covers 11 residues. Germline V CDR1 and CDR2: MNHNS, SASEGT. V lost 2 bases to trimming and J lost 3 bases, with 2 bases between them. CDR3 sequence reads: CASSEIYEQYF. The CDR3 DNA is TGTGCCAGCAGTGAAATCTACGAGCAGTACTTC.

V and J are TRBV20-1 and TRBJ2-1; possibly TRBD1 or TRBD2 for D (5 bases each). CDR1 and CDR2 (germline): DFQATT, SNEGSKA (reference sequence). V was cut by 2 bases and J by 4 bases, with 12 bases left in between. The CDR3 consists of 14 residues. Here the CDR3 reads CSARYPGRYNEQFF. DNA for the CDR3: TGCAGTGCTAGATACCCGGGACGGTACAATGAGCAGTTCTTC.

This clonotype was observed many times. The chain combines TRBV29-1 with TRBJ2-2; possible D gene TRBD1, 6 bases. The germline V gene has CDR1 SQVTM and CDR2 ANQGSEA. The CDR3 has 18 amino acids. V gave up 2 bases and J gave up 0 bases, with 19 bases separating them. CDR3 sequence reads: CSVELGRGAFSNTGELFF. DNA for the CDR3: TGCAGCGTTGAACTGGGCAGGGGAGCGTTTTCGAACACCGGGGAGCTGTTTTTT.

The J gene is TRBJ2-3, the V gene TRBV6-1; 13 nucleotides agree with TRBD2. Germline CDR1 is MNHNS and CDR2 is SASEGT. V dropped 2 bases and J dropped 6; count of bases not matched to a gene: 2. This CDR3 spans 15 amino acids. The chain's CDR3 is CASSERLAGGDTQYF. CDR3 coding DNA: TGTGCCAGCAGTGAACGACTAGCGGGAGGCGATACGCAGTATTTT.

This clonotype was picked up many times. V usage is TRBV20-1 and J usage is TRBJ1-6; D is undetermined. The germline gives CDR1 DFQATT, CDR2 SNEGSKA (reference sequence). The CDR3 runs to 13 residues. V was cut by 2 bases and J by 7 bases, with 9 bases left in between. CDR3 protein: CSARQDGNSPLHF. DNA for the CDR3: TGCAGTGCTAGACAGGATGGGAATTCACCCCTCCACTTT.

This clonotype was seen only once. Sequence at one end of the junction differs from germline and may be a read error. The chain has TRBV5-1 and TRBJ2-3; D is ambiguous. Germline loops: CDR1 SGHRS, CDR2 YFSETQ. There are 11 residues in the CDR3. CDR3 coding DNA: TGCGCCAGCAGCTTAGAAGATAAGCAGTATTTT. It specifies CASSLEDKQYF.

This clonotype was counted at least ten times. The chain couples TRBV20-1 to TRBJ1-5; TRBD1 matches 10 bases. The CDR3 runs 15 residues. Germline V gene data show CDR1 as DFQATT and CDR2 as SNEGSKA (reference sequence). J gave up 2 bases and V 2 bases, and 3 bases lay outside the gene matches. For the CDR3, the DNA is TGCAGTGCTAGATTCGGGACAGGGGGCAATCAGCCCCAGCATTTT. Its protein is CSARFGTGGNQPQHF.